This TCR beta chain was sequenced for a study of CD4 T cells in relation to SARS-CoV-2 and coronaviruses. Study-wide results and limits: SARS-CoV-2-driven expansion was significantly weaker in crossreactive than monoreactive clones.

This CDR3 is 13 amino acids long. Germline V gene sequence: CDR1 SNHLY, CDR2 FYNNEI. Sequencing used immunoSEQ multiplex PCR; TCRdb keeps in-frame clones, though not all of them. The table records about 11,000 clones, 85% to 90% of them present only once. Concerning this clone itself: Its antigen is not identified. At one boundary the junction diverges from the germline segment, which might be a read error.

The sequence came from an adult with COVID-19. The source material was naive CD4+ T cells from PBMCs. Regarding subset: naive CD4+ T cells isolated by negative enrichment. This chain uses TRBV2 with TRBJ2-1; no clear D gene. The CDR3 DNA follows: TGTGCCAGCAGTGTTAGAACGGACCTCGGAGAGATCTTC. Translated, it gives CASSVRTDLGEIF.